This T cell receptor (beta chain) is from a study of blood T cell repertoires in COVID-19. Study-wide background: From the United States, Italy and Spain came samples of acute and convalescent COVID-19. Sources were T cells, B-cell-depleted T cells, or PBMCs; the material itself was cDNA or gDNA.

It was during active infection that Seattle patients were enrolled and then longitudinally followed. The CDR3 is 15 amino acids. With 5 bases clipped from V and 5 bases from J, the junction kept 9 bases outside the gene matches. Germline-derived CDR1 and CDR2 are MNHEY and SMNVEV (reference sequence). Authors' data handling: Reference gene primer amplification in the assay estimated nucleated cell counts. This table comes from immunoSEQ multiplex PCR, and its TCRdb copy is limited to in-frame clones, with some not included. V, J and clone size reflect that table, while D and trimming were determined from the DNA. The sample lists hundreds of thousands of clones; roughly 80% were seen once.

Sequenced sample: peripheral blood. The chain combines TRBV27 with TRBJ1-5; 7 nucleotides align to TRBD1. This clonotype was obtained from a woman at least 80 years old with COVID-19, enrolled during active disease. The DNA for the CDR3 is TGTGCCAGCAGTACAGGACAGGTTCCTGATCAGCCCCAGCATTTT. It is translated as CASSTGQVPDQPQHF.